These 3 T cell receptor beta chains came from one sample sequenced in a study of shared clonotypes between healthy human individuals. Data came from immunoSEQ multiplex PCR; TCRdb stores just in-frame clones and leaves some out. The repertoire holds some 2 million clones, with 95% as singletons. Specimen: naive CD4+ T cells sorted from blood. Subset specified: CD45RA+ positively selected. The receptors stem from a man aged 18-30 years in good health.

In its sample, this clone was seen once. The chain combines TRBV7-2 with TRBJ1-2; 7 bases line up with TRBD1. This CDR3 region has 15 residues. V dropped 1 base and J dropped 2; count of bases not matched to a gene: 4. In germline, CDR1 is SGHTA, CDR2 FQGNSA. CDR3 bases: TGTGCCAGCAGCTTAGGAGGGGGCTTGAACTATGGCTACACCTTC. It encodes CASSLGGGLNYGYTF.

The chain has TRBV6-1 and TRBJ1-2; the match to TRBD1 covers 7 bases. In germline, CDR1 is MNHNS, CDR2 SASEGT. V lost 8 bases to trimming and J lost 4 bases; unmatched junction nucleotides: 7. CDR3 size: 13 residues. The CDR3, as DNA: TGTGCCAGCCGCCCGGGACAGAGCTATGGCTACACCTTC. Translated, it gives CASRPGQSYGYTF.

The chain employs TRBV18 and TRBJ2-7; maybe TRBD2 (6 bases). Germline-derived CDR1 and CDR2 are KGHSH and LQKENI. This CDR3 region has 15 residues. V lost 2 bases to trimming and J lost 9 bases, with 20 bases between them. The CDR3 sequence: CASSPMGLTESGQYF. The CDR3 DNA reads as TGTGCCAGCTCACCAATGGGACTCACGGAGTCGGGGCAGTACTTC.